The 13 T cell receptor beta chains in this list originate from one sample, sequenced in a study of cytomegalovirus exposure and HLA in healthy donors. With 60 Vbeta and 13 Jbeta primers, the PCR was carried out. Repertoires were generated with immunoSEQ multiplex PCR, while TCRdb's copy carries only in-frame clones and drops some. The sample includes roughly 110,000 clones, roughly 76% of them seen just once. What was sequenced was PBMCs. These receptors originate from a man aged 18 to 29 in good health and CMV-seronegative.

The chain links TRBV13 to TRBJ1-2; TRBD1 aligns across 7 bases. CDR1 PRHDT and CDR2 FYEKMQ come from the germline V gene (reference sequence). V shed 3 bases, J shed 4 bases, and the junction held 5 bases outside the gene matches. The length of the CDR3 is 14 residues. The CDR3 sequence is CASSFGQAPYGYTF. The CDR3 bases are TGTGCCAGCAGCTTCGGACAGGCCCCCTATGGCTACACCTTC.

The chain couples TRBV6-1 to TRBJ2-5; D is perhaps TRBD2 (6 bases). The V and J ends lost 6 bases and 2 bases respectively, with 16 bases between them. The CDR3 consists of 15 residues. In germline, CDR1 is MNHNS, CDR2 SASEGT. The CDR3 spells CASRGGASKQETQYF. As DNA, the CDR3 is TGTGCCAGCAGGGGCGGGGCCTCGAAACAAGAGACCCAGTACTTC.

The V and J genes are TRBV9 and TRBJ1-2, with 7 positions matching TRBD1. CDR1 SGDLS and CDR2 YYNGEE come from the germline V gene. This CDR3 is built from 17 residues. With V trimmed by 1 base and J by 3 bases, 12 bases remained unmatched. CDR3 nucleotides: TGTGCCAGCAGCGTACCGAATTCCGGGACAGTCGACTATGGCTACACCTTC. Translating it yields CASSVPNSGTVDYGYTF.

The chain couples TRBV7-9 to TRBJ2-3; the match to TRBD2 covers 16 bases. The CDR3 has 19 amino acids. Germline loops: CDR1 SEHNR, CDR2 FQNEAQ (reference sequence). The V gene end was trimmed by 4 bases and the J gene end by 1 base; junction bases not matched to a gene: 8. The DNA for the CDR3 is TGTGCCAGCAGCTCGTCCGGGACTAGCGGGGGGGCCGGCACAGATACGCAGTATTTT. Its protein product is CASSSSGTSGGAGTDTQYF.

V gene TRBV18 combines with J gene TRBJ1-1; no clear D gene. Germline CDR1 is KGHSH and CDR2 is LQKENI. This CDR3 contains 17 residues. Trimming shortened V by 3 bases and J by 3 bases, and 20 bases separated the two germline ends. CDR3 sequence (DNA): TGTGCCAGCTCACCGGATAGGTGGAGTGGCGGGGACACTGAAGCTTTCTTT. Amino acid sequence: CASSPDRWSGGDTEAFF.

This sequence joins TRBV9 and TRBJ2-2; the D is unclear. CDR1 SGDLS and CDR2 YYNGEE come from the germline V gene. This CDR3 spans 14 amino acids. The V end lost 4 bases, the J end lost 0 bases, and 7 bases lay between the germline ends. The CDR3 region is CASSLLANTGELFF. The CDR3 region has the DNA TGTGCCAGCAGCCTACTGGCGAACACCGGGGAGCTGTTTTTT.

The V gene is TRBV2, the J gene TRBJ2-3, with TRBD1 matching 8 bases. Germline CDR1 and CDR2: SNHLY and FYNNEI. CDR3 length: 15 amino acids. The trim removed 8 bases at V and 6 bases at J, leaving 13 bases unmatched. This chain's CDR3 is CASPLSRGLSDTQYF. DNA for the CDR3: TGTGCCAGCCCCCTCAGCAGGGGGCTTTCCGATACGCAGTATTTT.

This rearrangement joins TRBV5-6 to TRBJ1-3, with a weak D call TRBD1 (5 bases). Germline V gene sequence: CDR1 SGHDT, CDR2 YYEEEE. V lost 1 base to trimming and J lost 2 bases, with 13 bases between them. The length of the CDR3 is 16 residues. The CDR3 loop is CASSLLAGETGNTIYF. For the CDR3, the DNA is TGTGCCAGCAGCTTGTTAGCGGGGGAGACTGGAAACACCATATATTTT.

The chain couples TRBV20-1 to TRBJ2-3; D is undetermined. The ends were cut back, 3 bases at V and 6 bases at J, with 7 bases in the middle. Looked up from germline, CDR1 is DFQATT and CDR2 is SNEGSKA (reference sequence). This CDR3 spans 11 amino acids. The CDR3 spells CSASLTDTQYF. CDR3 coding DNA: TGCAGTGCTAGCCTTACTGATACGCAGTATTTT.

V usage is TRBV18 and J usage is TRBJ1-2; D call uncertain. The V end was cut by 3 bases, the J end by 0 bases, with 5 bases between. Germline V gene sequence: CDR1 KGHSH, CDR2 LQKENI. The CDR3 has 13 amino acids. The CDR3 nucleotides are TGTGCCAGCTCACCCGAGACTAACTATGGCTACACCTTC. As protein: CASSPETNYGYTF.

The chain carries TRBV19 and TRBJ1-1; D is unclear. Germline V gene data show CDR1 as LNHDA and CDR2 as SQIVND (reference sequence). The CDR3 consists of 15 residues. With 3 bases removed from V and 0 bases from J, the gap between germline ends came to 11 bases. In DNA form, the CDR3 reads TGTGCCAGTAGTATCGAGGGCGCCTTGAACACTGAAGCTTTCTTT. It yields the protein CASSIEGALNTEAFF.

CDR3 nucleotides: TGCGCCAGCAGCTCCCGGGACAGTGGGACCACCATATATTTT. This sequence encodes CASSSRDSGTTIYF. This chain links TRBV5-1 with TRBJ1-3, with TRBD1 identical over 7 bases. J was trimmed by 9 bases and V by 3 bases; bases with no gene match: 9. The germline gives CDR1 SGHRS, CDR2 YFSETQ. This CDR3 has 14 amino acids.

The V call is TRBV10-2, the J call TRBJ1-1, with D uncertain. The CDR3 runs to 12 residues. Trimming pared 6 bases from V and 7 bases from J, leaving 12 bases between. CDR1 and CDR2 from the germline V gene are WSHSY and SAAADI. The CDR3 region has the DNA TGCGCCAGCAGGGAGAACTTTAGTGAAGCTTTCTTT. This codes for CASRENFSEAFF.